What follows is one TCR beta chain and its context. Trimming stripped 6 bases from V and 4 bases from J, with 13 bases between. The CDR3 runs to 13 residues. Germline CDR1 is SGHNT and CDR2 is YYREEE (reference sequence). Profiled with immunoSEQ multiplex PCR; TCRdb holds only in-frame clones, not every one. This table holds around 220,000 clones, approximately 84% found once. The data originate from a study of blood T cell repertoires in COVID-19. Overall study context: The United States, Italy and Spain were the sources of the acute and convalescent COVID-19 samples. The cDNA or gDNA used as material had been derived from T cells, B-cell-depleted T cells, or PBMCs.

The sample taken for sequencing was peripheral blood. The sequence was obtained from a man in his fifties with acute or convalescent COVID-19. The V call is TRBV5-4, the J call TRBJ2-5; possible D gene TRBD2, 6 bases. CDR3 DNA sequence: TGTGCCAGCAAACTAGCTTCCGGAGAGACCCAGTACTTC. This sequence encodes CASKLASGETQYF.